This TCR beta chain was identified in a study of T cell repertoires in cytomegalovirus infection. Study context: Public TCR beta signatures provided an indication of both CMV infection and a matching HLA type.

TCRdb re-derived calls from the reads in MiXCR, one entry per CDR3 protein. This sample has more than 150,000 distinct CDR3 sequences; around 20% occur once, and the top ten carry 2.5% to 3%. As to this clonotype: Antigen unknown.

Study conclusions and caveats: Carriers of CMV and the relevant HLA type were discriminated by public TCR beta frequency. HLA-C-restricted TCR beta clonotypes specific for CMV led the ex vivo response.

V was clipped by 6 bases and J by 7 bases, with 22 bases between them. The CDR3 runs 14 residues. The germline V gene encodes CDR1 DFQATT and CDR2 SNEGSKA (reference sequence). The chain employs TRBV20-1 and TRBJ2-7; tentatively, D is TRBD1 or TRBD2 (7 bases each). The sample consisted of PBMCs. This receptor was identified in a human donor in good health (CMV status not recorded). Some clones in this sample may be carry-over from other donors' samples. In DNA, the CDR3 is TGCAGTGCAACCAGGGGGGGCTTACCTGGTGAGCAGTACTTC. Its protein product is CSATRGGLPGEQYF.